This T cell receptor beta chain originates from a study of cytomegalovirus exposure and HLA in healthy donors. Overall study context: The 110 or so validation repertoires were produced on the same platform as the roughly 700 repertoires of the first cohort. This was reported in a later analysis.

Germline V gene lookup returns CDR1 MNHNS and CDR2 SASEGT. The CDR3 is 15 residues long. V was shortened by 4 bases and J by 1 base, with 13 bases between the two germline ends. With respect to this clone: Its antigen is not known.

Study conclusions and caveats: Some public TCRs appeared in many individuals, while most sequences were rare. The study labeled more than 150 TCR beta chains cytomegalovirus-associated. Reports showed the classifier diagnosing cytomegalovirus status with high specificity and sensitivity.

Assay used: immunoSEQ multiplex PCR; TCRdb lists only in-frame clones, some missing. The data show about 130,000 clones, with about 91% seen just once and approximately 1.1% held by the top ten. This clonotype originated in a woman aged 18-35 years in good health and CMV-seronegative. V is TRBV6-1 and J is TRBJ2-5, with a weak D call TRBD1 (5 bases). Specimen: PBMCs. The DNA of the CDR3 is TGTGCCAGCAGTGGGGTCAGGGATGCCCAAGAGACCCAGTACTTC. Protein sequence: CASSGVRDAQETQYF.